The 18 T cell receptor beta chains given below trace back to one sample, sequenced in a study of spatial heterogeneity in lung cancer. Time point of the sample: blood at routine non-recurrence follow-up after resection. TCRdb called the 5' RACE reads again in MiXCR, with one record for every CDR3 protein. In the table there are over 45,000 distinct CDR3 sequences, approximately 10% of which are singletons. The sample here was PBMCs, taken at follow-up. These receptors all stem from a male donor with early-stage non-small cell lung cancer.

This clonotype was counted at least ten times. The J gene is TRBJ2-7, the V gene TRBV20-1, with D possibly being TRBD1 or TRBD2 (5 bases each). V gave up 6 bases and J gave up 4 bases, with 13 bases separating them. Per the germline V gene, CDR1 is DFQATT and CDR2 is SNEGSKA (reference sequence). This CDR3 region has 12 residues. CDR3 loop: CSAGTEAYEQYF. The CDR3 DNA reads TGCAGTGCAGGGACGGAGGCGTACGAGCAGTACTTC.

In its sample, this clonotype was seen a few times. CDR3 in DNA: TGCGCCAGCAGCTTACTCTCGCCGGATGAGCAGTTCTTC. This codes for CASSLLSPDEQFF. The rearrangement joins TRBV5-1 to TRBJ2-1; D unresolved. This CDR3 spans 13 amino acids. CDR1 is SGHRS and CDR2 is YFSETQ in the germline V gene. The V end lost 2 bases, the J end lost 8 bases, and 11 bases lay between the germline ends.

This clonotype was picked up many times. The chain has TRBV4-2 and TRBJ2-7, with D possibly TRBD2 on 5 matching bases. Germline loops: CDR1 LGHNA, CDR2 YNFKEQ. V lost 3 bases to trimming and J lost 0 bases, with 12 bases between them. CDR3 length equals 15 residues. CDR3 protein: CASSHRTVTSYEQYF. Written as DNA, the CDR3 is TGTGCCAGCAGCCATAGGACTGTTACCTCCTACGAGCAGTACTTC.

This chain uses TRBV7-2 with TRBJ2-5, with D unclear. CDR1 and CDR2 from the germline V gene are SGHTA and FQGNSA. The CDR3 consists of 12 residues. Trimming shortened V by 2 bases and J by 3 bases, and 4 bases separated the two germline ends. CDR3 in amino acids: CASSLYKETQYF. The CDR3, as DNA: TGTGCCAGCAGCTTATATAAAGAGACCCAGTACTTC. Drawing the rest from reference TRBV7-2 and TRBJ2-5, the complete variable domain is GAGVSQSPSNKVTEKGKDVELRCDPISGHTALYWYRQSLGQGLEFLIYFQGNSAPDKSGLPSDRFSAERTGGSVSTLTIQRTQQEDSAVYLCASSLYKETQYFGPGTRLLVL.

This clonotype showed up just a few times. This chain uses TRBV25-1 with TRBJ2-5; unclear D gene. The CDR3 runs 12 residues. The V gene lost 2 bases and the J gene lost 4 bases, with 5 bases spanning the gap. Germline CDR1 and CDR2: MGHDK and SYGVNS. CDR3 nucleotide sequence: TGTGCCAGCAGTGAAAAAGGAGAGACCCAGTACTTC. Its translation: CASSEKGETQYF.

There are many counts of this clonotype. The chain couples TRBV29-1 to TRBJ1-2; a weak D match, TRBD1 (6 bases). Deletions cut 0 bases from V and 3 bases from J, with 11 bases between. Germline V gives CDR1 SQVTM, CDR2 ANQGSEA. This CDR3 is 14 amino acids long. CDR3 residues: CSVEEVDSYYGYTF. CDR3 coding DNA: TGCAGCGTTGAAGAGGTGGACAGCTACTATGGCTACACCTTC. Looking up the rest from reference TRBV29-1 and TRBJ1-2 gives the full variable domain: SAVISQKPSRDICQRGTSLTIQCQVDSQVTMMFWYRQQPGQSLTLIATANQGSEATYESGFVIDKFPISRPNLTFSTLTVSNMSPEDSSIYLCSVEEVDSYYGYTFGSGTRLTVV.

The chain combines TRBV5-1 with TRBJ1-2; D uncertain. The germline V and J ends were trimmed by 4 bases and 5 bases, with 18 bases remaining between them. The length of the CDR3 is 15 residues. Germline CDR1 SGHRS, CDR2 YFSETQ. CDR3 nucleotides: TGCGCCAGCAGCCCGACTGCCGGACTTGATTATGGCTACACCTTC. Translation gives CASSPTAGLDYGYTF.

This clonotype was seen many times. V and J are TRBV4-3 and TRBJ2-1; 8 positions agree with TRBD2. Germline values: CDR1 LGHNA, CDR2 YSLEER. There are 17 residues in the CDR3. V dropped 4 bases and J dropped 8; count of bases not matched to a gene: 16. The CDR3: CASSPGDGTSGIDEQFF. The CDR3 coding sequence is TGCGCCAGCAGCCCGGGGGACGGGACTAGTGGGATCGATGAGCAGTTCTTC.

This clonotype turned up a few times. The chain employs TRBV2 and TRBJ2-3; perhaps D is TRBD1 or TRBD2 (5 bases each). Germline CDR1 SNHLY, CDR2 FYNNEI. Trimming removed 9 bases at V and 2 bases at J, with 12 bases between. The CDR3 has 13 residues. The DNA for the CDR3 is TGTGCCAGAGGGACCGGGTCCACAGATACGCAGTATTTT. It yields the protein CARGTGSTDTQYF.

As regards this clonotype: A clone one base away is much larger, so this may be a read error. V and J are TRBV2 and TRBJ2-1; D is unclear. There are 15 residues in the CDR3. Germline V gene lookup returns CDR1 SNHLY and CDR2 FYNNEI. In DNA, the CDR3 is TGTACCAGCCCGAGAGGCAGGAGCTCCTACAATGAGCAGTTCTTC. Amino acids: CTSPRGRSSYNEQFF. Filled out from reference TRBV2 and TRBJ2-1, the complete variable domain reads EPEVTQTPSHQVTQMGQEVILRCVPISNHLYFYWYRQILGQKVEFLVSFYNNEISEKSEIFDDQFSVERPDGSNFTLKIRSTKLEDSAMYFCTSPRGRSSYNEQFFGPGTRLTVL.

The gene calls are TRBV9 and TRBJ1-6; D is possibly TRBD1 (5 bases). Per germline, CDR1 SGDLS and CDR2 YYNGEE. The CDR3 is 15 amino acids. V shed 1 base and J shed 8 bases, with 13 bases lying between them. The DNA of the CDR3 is TGTGCCAGCAGCGTATACGGGGGTCTGGATTCACCCCTCCACTTT. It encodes CASSVYGGLDSPLHF. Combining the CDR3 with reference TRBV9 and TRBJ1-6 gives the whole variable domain DSGVTQTPKHLITATGQRVTLRCSPRSGDLSVYWYQQSLDQGLQFLIQYYNGEERAKGNILERFSAQQFPDLHSELNLSSLELGDSALYFCASSVYGGLDSPLHFGNGTRLTVT.

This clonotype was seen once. The CDR3 bases are TGCAGTGCTAGCTCCGGAGGGCCGGAGACCCAGTACTTC. This codes for CSASSGGPETQYF. The rearrangement links TRBV20-1 to TRBJ2-5, with a tentative D call TRBD2 (6 bases). Germline loops: CDR1 DFQATT, CDR2 SNEGSKA (reference sequence). The ends were cut back, 3 bases at V and 5 bases at J, with 13 bases in the middle. The CDR3 covers 13 residues.

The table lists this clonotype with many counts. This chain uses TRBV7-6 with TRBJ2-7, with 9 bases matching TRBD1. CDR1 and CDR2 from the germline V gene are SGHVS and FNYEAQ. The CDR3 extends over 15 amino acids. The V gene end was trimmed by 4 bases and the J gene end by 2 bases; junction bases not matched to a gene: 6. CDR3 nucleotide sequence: TGTGCCAGCAGCTCCCCCTGGGACAGGGCCTACGAGCAGTACTTC. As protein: CASSSPWDRAYEQYF.

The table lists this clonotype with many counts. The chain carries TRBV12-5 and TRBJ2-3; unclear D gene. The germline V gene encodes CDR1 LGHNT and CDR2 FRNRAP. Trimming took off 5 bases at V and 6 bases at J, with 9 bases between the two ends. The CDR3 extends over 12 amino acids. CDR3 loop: CASGDRMDTQYF. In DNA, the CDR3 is TGTGCTAGTGGTGATCGGATGGATACGCAGTATTTT.

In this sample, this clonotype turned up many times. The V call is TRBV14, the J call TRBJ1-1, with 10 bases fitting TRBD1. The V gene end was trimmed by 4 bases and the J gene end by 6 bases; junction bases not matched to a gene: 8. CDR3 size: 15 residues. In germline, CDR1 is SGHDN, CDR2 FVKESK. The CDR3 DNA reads TGTGCCAGCAGCCCGCGGACAGGGGGGAGAGCTGAAGCTTTCTTT. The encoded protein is CASSPRTGGRAEAFF.

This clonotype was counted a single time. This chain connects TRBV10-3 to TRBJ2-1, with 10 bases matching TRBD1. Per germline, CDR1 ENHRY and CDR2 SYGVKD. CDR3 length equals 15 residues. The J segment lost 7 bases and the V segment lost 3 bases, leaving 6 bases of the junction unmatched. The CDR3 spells CAISDRDRGLNEQFF. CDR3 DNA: TGTGCCATCAGTGATAGGGACAGGGGTCTGAATGAGCAGTTCTTC.

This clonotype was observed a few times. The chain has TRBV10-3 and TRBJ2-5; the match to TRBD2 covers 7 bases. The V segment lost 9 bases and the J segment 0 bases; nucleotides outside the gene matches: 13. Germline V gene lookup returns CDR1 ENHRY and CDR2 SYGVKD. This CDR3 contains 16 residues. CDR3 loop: CAIGRVASGYQETQYF. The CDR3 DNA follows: TGTGCCATAGGGAGGGTGGCTAGCGGATACCAAGAGACCCAGTACTTC.

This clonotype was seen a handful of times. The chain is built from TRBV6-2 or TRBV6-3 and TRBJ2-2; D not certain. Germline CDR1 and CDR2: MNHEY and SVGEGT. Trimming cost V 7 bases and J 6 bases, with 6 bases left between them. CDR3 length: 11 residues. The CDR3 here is CASNIPGELFF. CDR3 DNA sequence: TGTGCCAGCAATATACCCGGGGAGCTGTTTTTT.